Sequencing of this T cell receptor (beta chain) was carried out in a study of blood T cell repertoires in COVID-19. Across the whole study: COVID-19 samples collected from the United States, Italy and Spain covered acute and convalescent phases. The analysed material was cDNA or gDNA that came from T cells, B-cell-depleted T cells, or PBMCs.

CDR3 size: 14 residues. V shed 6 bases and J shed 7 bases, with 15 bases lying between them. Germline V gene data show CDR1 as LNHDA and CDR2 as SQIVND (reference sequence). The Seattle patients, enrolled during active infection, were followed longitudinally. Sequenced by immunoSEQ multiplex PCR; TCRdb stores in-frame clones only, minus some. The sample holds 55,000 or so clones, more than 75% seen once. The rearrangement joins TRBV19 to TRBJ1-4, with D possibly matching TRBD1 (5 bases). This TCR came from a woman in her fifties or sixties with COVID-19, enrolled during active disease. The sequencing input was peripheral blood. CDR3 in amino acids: CASSPGTPSEKLFF. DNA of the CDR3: TGTGCCAGTAGCCCCGGGACTCCCAGTGAAAAACTGTTTTTT.